A selection of T cell receptor beta chains follows, all from one sample in a study of shared clonotypes between healthy human individuals. Profiled with immunoSEQ multiplex PCR; TCRdb holds only in-frame clones, not every one. The data contain some 2,100,000 clones, under 97% of them singletons. The specimen was naive CD4+ T cells sorted from blood. All receptors derive from a man aged 18 to 30 in good health. The CDR3 runs from the conserved cysteine through the conserved F or W. The D gene is left open where the match is weak. Clone size is shown for a subset of rows, as once, few, many or a class of expanded clone.

TRBD1,.,TRBJ1-1,TRBV27,TGTGCCAGCAGTTTATCGGGCAGGGGGCAGGTTGGGACTGAAGCTTTCTTT,CASSLSGRGQVGTEAFF
TRBD1,.,TRBJ2-1,TRBV5-1,TGCGCCAGCAGCCCGGGACAGTTCTCCTACAATGAGCAGTTCTTC,CASSPGQFSYNEQFF
.,.,TRBJ2-3,TRBV18,TGTGCCAGCTCACCCAGTGCGGGCACAGATACGCAGTATTTT,CASSPSAGTDTQYF
.,.,TRBJ2-5,TRBV7-2,TGTGCCAGCAGCGAGAAGACCCAGTACTTC,CASSEKTQYF
TRBD1,.,TRBJ2-3,TRBV30,TGTGCCTGGGACAGGGTACCAGATACGCAGTATTTT,CAWDRVPDTQYF
.,.,TRBJ1-1,TRBV5-1,TGCGCCAGCAGCGCCCAGCCCATGAACACTGAAGCTTTCTTT,CASSAQPMNTEAFF
.,.,TRBJ2-3,TRBV19,TGTGCCAGTACCCACCCCCGGGTTACTAGCACAGATACGCAGTATTTT,CASTHPRVTSTDTQYF
.,.,TRBJ2-1,TRBV19,TGTGCCAGTAGTATCCGGACCGACTCCTACAATGAGCAGTTCTTC,CASSIRTDSYNEQFF
.,.,TRBJ1-2,TRBV7-2,TGTGCCAGCAGCTCTTTACAGGGTTTCTTTGCTAACTATGGCTACACCTTC,CASSSLQGFFANYGYTF
.,.,TRBJ2-7,TRBV25-1,TGTGCCAGCAGTCCGGACGCCTCCGGTGCCCACGAGCAGTACTTC,CASSPDASGAHEQYF
.,once,TRBJ2-5,TRBV6-5,TGTGCCAGCAGGGAGACACACGAGACCCAGTACTTC,CASRETHETQYF
TRBD2,once,TRBJ2-1,TRBV6-5,TGTGCCAGCAGTTACGGGGCGGGACTACTTCTCAGTGAGCAGTTCTTC,CASSYGAGLLLSEQFF
.,.,TRBJ2-1,TRBV2,TGTGCCAGCAATTTAGCGCGGTCCTACAATGAGCAGTTCTTC,CASNLARSYNEQFF
TRBD1,.,TRBJ1-2,TRBV11-2,TGTGCCAGCAGCCTAGGACAGGGGGCGTACTATGGCTACACCTTC,CASSLGQGAYYGYTF
.,few,TRBJ2-7,TRBV19,TGTGCCAGTAGTATCGGCAGGGACCACGAGCAGTACTTC,CASSIGRDHEQYF
TRBD2,.,TRBJ2-3,TRBV7-3,TGTGCCAGCAGCCAAAGCGGGGGGGCGGGCACAGATACGCAGTATTTT,CASSQSGGAGTDTQYF
TRBD1,.,TRBJ2-7,TRBV19,TGTGCCAGTAGTACTGGGACAGGGGGGTCCTACGAGCAGTACTTC,CASSTGTGGSYEQYF
TRBD2,.,TRBJ2-7,TRBV5-4,TGTGCCAGCACCACCGGGACTAGCGGGTTCAGCGAGCAGTACTTC,CASTTGTSGFSEQYF
TRBD1,once,TRBJ2-1,TRBV5-1,TGCGCCAGCAGCAGGATGTTGACAGGGCCCCTCCTCTACAATGAGCAGTTCTTC,CASSRMLTGPLLYNEQFF
.,.,TRBJ2-7,TRBV6-1,TGTGCCAGCAGAGGCTCCTACGAGCAGTACTTC,CASRGSYEQYF
.,.,TRBJ1-3,TRBV19,TGTGCCAGTATACCGGGGACACCAAGCTCTGGAAACACCATATATTTT,CASIPGTPSSGNTIYF
TRBD1,.,TRBJ2-4,TRBV6-5,TGTGCCAGCAGGGGGGACAGGGAGGGCAAAAACATTCAGTACTTC,CASRGDREGKNIQYF
.,.,TRBJ1-1,TRBV7-9,TGTGCCAGCAGCCTTACAGGGAACACTGAAGCTTTCTTT,CASSLTGNTEAFF
.,.,TRBJ2-3,TRBV27,TGTGCCAGCAGTTTAGGGGTCAGGCAGTATTTT,CASSLGVRQYF
.,.,TRBJ2-4,TRBV18,TGTGCCAGCTCACCACCCCCGGTGACGCAGTACTTC,CASSPPPVTQYF
.,.,TRBJ1-1,TRBV5-1,TGCGCCAGCAGCTTGGATGCAGGGGTGGTCACTGAAGCTTTCTTT,CASSLDAGVVTEAFF
TRBD1,once,TRBJ2-7,TRBV28,TGTGCCAGCAGTTTAACCCGGACAGGCGCAGCCTACGAGCAGTACTTC,CASSLTRTGAAYEQYF
.,.,TRBJ2-5,TRBV4-1,TGCGCCAGCAGCCAGGCGGGTTTGGGCCAAGAGACCCAGTACTTC,CASSQAGLGQETQYF
TRBD2,.,TRBJ2-1,TRBV11-2,TGTGCCAGCAGCTACACCACGGGGGGGCGTCATGAGCAGTTCTTC,CASSYTTGGRHEQFF
.,once,TRBJ2-1,TRBV10-3,TGTGCCATCAGTGAGGGGGGGCAGGTCAATGAGCAGTTCTTC,CAISEGGQVNEQFF
.,.,TRBJ1-1,TRBV29-1,TGCAGCGTTGAGCCCCCGGGCCAAGCGATAGCTTTCTTT,CSVEPPGQAIAFF
.,once,TRBJ1-2,TRBV28,TGTGCCACCTCGGGAGGGTCCAACTATGGCTACACCTTC,CATSGGSNYGYTF
.,.,TRBJ1-6,TRBV18,TGTGCCAGCTCCACAGGGTTTAATTCACCCCTCCACTTT,CASSTGFNSPLHF
TRBD1,.,TRBJ1-5,TRBV9,TGTGCCAGCAGCGCCGGACAGGGTGACAATCAGCCCCAGCATTTT,CASSAGQGDNQPQHF
.,once,TRBJ1-6,TRBV23-1,TGCGTCGCGCAGGGGCAGGGAAATTCACCCCTCCACTTT,CVAQGQGNSPLHF
.,.,TRBJ2-6,TRBV4-1,TGCGCCAGCAGCCAAGTTCAGGATTTCTCTGGGGCCAACGTCCTGACTTTC,CASSQVQDFSGANVLTF
TRBD2,.,TRBJ2-7,TRBV10-3,TGTGCCATCAGTGGGGGCGCGGGGGAGGTCTACGAGCAGTACTTC,CAISGGAGEVYEQYF